This T cell receptor (beta chain) was sequenced during a study of cytomegalovirus exposure and HLA in healthy donors. It was with 60 Vbeta and 13 Jbeta primers that the PCR ran. Clones were sequenced by immunoSEQ multiplex PCR, and TCRdb holds only the in-frame ones, with some missing. Altogether some 80,000 clones are present, 78% being singletons, with the ten largest covering almost 6%. The CDR3 loop spans 16 amino acids. Per the germline V gene, CDR1 is KGHSH and CDR2 is LQKENI. With 4 bases clipped from V and 0 bases from J, the junction kept 5 bases outside the gene matches. Study-wide results and limits: Association with HLA alleles at 0.05 false discovery rate was found for 15,000 to 20,000 TCR beta sequences in a later analysis. Overall, approximately 150 TCR beta chains were annotated as cytomegalovirus-associated.

Of note for this clone: Its antigen remains unknown.

J is TRBJ2-1 and V is TRBV18; 8 positions agree with TRBD2. This receptor was obtained from a man aged 18 to 29 in good health and CMV-seropositive. Specimen: PBMCs. Here the CDR3 DNA reads TGTGCCAGCTCACTGACTAGCGAAAGCTCCTACAATGAGCAGTTCTTC. Translation gives CASSLTSESSYNEQFF.